The rows below give T cell receptor beta chains drawn from one sample of a study of technical replicates of blood from a few donors. Method: immunoSEQ multiplex PCR; TCRdb's copy keeps in-frame clones and lacks some. The sample shows about 61,000 clones, 95% to 98% of them seen only once. The sample was T cells isolated from PBMCs. The receptors originated from a human donor in good health. Each CDR3 is given with its conserved first and last residue. The D gene is left open where the match is weak. Where a row states a size, it is once, few, many or the class of an expanded clone; other rows omit it.

>-|TRBV6-1|TRBD1|TRBJ2-7
CASSNRGTSSYEQYF
TGTGCCAGCAGTAACAGGGGAACTAGCTCCTACGAGCAGTACTTC
>-|TRBV7-9|-|TRBJ2-5
CASSPLGVARETQYF
TGTGCCAGCAGCCCCCTCGGGGTAGCGCGGGAGACCCAGTACTTC
>-|TRBV15|TRBD2|TRBJ2-5
CATSRVARTSTSETQYF
TGTGCCACCAGCAGAGTGGCCAGGACTAGTACATCGGAGACCCAGTACTTC
>-|TRBV5-6|-|TRBJ1-2
CASSLTGNRHYGYTF
TGTGCCAGCAGCTTGACAGGCAACCGACACTATGGCTACACCTTC
>once|TRBV7-9|TRBD1|TRBJ1-3
CASSLPDRGISGNTIYF
TGTGCCAGCAGCTTACCTGACAGGGGGATCTCTGGAAACACCATATATTTT
>-|TRBV6-1|-|TRBJ1-2
CASSEKSGIYGYTF
TGTGCCAGCAGTGAAAAATCAGGGATTTATGGCTACACCTTC
>-|TRBV4-2|TRBD2|TRBJ2-1
CASSQDTSGRMDEQFF
TGTGCCAGCAGCCAAGATACTAGCGGGAGAATGGATGAGCAGTTCTTC
>-|TRBV4-1|-|TRBJ1-5
CASSQGRRGFSNQPQHF
TGCGCCAGCAGCCAAGGTCGCAGGGGATTTAGCAATCAGCCCCAGCATTTT
>-|TRBV5-6|TRBD2|TRBJ2-1
CASSFVDIKRGDNEQFF
TGTGCCAGCAGCTTTGTGGATATCAAGCGGGGAGACAATGAGCAGTTCTTC
>-|TRBV27|TRBD1|TRBJ2-2
CASISGTGAGELFF
TGTGCCAGCATTTCCGGGACAGGGGCCGGGGAGCTGTTTTTT
>-|TRBV5-1|TRBD1|TRBJ1-1
CASSSTGTGVYTEAFF
TGCGCCAGCAGCTCCACCGGGACAGGGGTATACACTGAAGCTTTCTTT
>once|TRBV19|-|TRBJ2-6
CASSSPQGTGANVLTF
TGTGCCAGTAGTAGTCCTCAGGGGACTGGGGCCAACGTCCTGACTTTC
>once|TRBV4-1|-|TRBJ2-7
CASSLQGYEQYF
TGCGCCAGCAGCCTCCAGGGTTACGAGCAGTACTTC
>-|TRBV19|-|TRBJ1-6
CASRNYPSSPLHF
TGTGCCAGTAGAAATTATCCGTCTTCACCCCTCCACTTT
>-|TRBV4-2|TRBD1|TRBJ1-2
CASAPGQSFVWNYGYTF
TGTGCCAGCGCACCGGGACAGTCCTTCGTTTGGAACTATGGCTACACCTTC
>-|TRBV5-1|TRBD1|TRBJ2-7
CASSSKTTGNYLYEQYF
TGCGCCAGCAGTTCTAAAACGACAGGGAACTACCTCTACGAGCAGTACTTC
>once|TRBV6-1|-|TRBJ2-6
CASRAGSGANVLTF
TGTGCCAGCAGGGCAGGCTCTGGGGCCAACGTCCTGACTTTC
>once|TRBV2|-|TRBJ1-5
CASIGQPNQPQHF
TGTGCCAGCATAGGACAGCCTAATCAGCCCCAGCATTTT
>-|TRBV6-4|-|TRBJ1-4
CASQRGHTPHRGEKLFF
TGTGCCAGCCAACGTGGGCACACACCACACCGGGGTGAAAAACTGTTTTTT
>-|TRBV30|-|TRBJ1-1
CAWSVRRADEAFF
TGTGCCTGGAGTGTACGACGAGCGGATGAAGCTTTCTTT
>-|TRBV28|TRBD1|TRBJ1-2
CASSSGQGPMDGYTF
TGTGCCAGCAGCAGCGGACAGGGCCCCATGGATGGCTACACCTTC
>-|TRBV23-1|-|TRBJ2-1
CASSLQSQARAYGNEQFF
TGCGCCAGCAGTCTTCAATCTCAAGCCAGGGCCTATGGGAATGAGCAGTTCTTC
>-|TRBV15|TRBD2|TRBJ2-7
CATSGREGSYEQYF
TGTGCCACCAGCGGACGGGAGGGGTCCTACGAGCAGTACTTC
>-|TRBV15|-|TRBJ1-5
CATSRAGGNQPQHF
TGTGCCACCAGCAGAGCGGGGGGAAATCAGCCCCAGCATTTT
>-|TRBV5-4|TRBD2|TRBJ2-7
CASSPRLADNYEQYF
TGTGCCAGCAGCCCACGACTAGCGGACAACTACGAGCAGTACTTC
>-|TRBV30|TRBD1|TRBJ1-2
CAWSLLGTGGYGYTF
TGTGCCTGGAGTCTATTAGGGACAGGGGGCTATGGCTACACCTTC
>-|TRBV9|TRBD2|TRBJ2-1
CASSAPGLAGGNTYNEQFF
TGTGCCAGCAGCGCACCGGGACTAGCGGGGGGTAACACCTACAATGAGCAGTTCTTC
>-|TRBV9|TRBD2|TRBJ2-5
CASSVGTSGISGPVRRETQYF
TGTGCCAGCAGCGTCGGGACTAGCGGGATCAGCGGCCCCGTAAGAAGAGAGACCCAGTACTTC
>-|TRBV6-5|-|TRBJ1-5
CASSSLRGVWSQPQHF
TGTGCCAGCAGTTCCCTTCGGGGGGTTTGGAGTCAGCCCCAGCATTTT
>-|TRBV2|TRBD2|TRBJ2-1
CASSVGLAGENEQFF
TGTGCCAGCAGTGTAGGACTAGCGGGAGAGAATGAGCAGTTCTTC
>few|TRBV2|-|TRBJ1-1
CASSVSRNTEAFF
TGTGCCAGCAGTGTTTCCCGGAACACTGAAGCTTTCTTT
>-|TRBV15|-|TRBJ2-1
CATSRAQGWGLENNEQFF
TGTGCCACCAGCAGAGCTCAGGGTTGGGGCCTGGAAAACAATGAGCAGTTCTTC
>-|TRBV7-6|-|TRBJ1-4
CASSSLGGTNEKLFF
TGTGCCAGCAGCTCCCTCGGGGGTACTAATGAAAAACTGTTTTTT
>-|TRBV5-1|-|TRBJ1-4
CASSLASREVKLFF
TGCGCCAGCAGCTTGGCTTCGCGGGAAGTTAAACTGTTTTTT
>few|TRBV7-6|-|TRBJ1-1
CASSYQHRTEAFF
TGTGCCAGCAGCTACCAACACCGCACTGAAGCTTTCTTT
>-|TRBV11-3|-|TRBJ2-7
CASSFLSGPYEQYF
TGTGCCAGCAGCTTCCTCAGCGGGCCCTACGAGCAGTACTTC
>-|TRBV4-1|-|TRBJ2-7
CASSQDQGGPLYEQYF
TGCGCCAGCAGCCAAGATCAGGGGGGACCCTTATACGAGCAGTACTTC
>-|TRBV2|-|TRBJ1-1
CASKKNKNTEAFF
TGTGCCAGCAAAAAAAACAAGAACACTGAAGCTTTCTTT
>once|TRBV9|TRBD2|TRBJ2-1
CASSYLGGGDHNEQFF
TGTGCCAGCAGCTACTTGGGCGGGGGGGACCACAATGAGCAGTTCTTC
>-|TRBV10-3|-|TRBJ2-2
CAISDPRGTGELFF
TGTGCCATCAGTGACCCTAGAGGGACCGGGGAGCTGTTTTTT